The 8 T cell receptor beta chains below come from one sample, sequenced in a study of shared clonotypes between healthy human individuals. TCRdb keeps only in-frame clones here, not all; method: immunoSEQ multiplex PCR. The data contain about 2.4 million clones, under 95% of them singletons. Sequencing was performed on naive CD4+ T cells from PBMCs. Subset meaning: CD45RA+ positively selected. These receptors originate from a young man in good health. Some clones in this sample may be carry-over from other donors' samples.

The chain couples TRBV9 to TRBJ2-2; no clear D. V was cut by 4 bases and J by 4 bases, with 8 bases left in between. Germline V gene data show CDR1 as SGDLS and CDR2 as YYNGEE. CDR3 length: 13 amino acids. CDR3 in DNA: TGTGCCAGCAGCTCGCGTCGCACCGGGGAGCTGTTTTTT. This encodes CASSSRRTGELFF.

The J gene is TRBJ2-1, the V gene TRBV10-3, with D tentatively TRBD2 (6 bases). The V end was cut by 3 bases, the J end by 2 bases, with 14 bases between. This CDR3 contains 16 residues. Germline V gene sequence: CDR1 ENHRY, CDR2 SYGVKD. This chain's CDR3 is CAISDGKGGAYNEQFF. The CDR3 DNA follows: TGTGCCATCAGTGATGGTAAAGGCGGGGCCTACAATGAGCAGTTCTTC.

This clone was counted a few times. The chain employs TRBV2 and TRBJ1-4, with D hard to call. Trimming shortened V by 5 bases and J by 1 base, and 5 bases separated the two germline ends. Germline CDR1 and CDR2: SNHLY and FYNNEI. The CDR3 spans 13 residues. The CDR3 loop is CASSRETNEKLFF. Written as DNA, the CDR3 is TGTGCCAGCAGTCGGGAAACTAATGAAAAACTGTTTTTT.

This chain connects TRBV30 to TRBJ2-2, with D tentatively TRBD1 (5 bases). Germline values: CDR1 GTSNPN, CDR2 SVGIG (reference sequence). The CDR3 spans 13 residues. V was cut by 8 bases and J by 8 bases, with 18 bases left in between. The CDR3: CAGAPYSAGELFF. The CDR3 bases are TGTGCCGGGGCCCCTTATTCGGCGGGGGAGCTGTTTTTT.

The J gene is TRBJ1-2, the V gene TRBV28; 8 bases fit TRBD1. Germline CDR1 MDHEN, CDR2 SYDVKM. V was pared by 6 bases and J by 4 bases, with 13 bases of the junction left unmatched. This CDR3 comprises 16 residues. In DNA form, the CDR3 reads TGTGCCAGCAGCCAGGCCGGGGCGGACAGGGTCTATGGCTACACCTTC. Translating it yields CASSQAGADRVYGYTF.

The V and J genes are TRBV7-9 and TRBJ2-5; 11 bases agree with TRBD1. The DNA end favors TRBJ2-7, so the J call may be wrong. Germline CDR1 and CDR2: SEHNR and FQNEAQ (reference sequence). The CDR3 has 16 residues. CDR3 sequence (DNA): TGTGCCAGCAGCTTCCAAGGACAGGGGGCCTCCTACGAGCAGTACTTC. Protein product: CASSFQGQGASYEQYF.

A remark on this clone: Other DNA sequences in this specimen translate into the identical CDR3. CDR3 amino acids: CASSEGLAGGETQYF. The CDR3, as DNA: TGTGCCAGCAGTGAAGGCCTAGCGGGAGGAGAGACCCAGTACTTC. The V gene is TRBV2, the J gene TRBJ2-5, with TRBD2 matching over 11 bases. V lost 1 base and J lost 4; bases outside the gene matches: 2. Germline V gene lookup returns CDR1 SNHLY and CDR2 FYNNEI. The CDR3 runs to 15 residues.

A few counts support this clone. The chain employs TRBV2 and TRBJ1-5, with D tentatively TRBD1 (5 bases). The CDR3 spans 14 residues. Germline CDR1 SNHLY, CDR2 FYNNEI. Trimming cost V 6 bases and J 9 bases, with 18 bases left between them. The CDR3 sequence is CASRVIGGEVPQHF. In DNA form, the CDR3 reads TGTGCCAGCAGGGTAATCGGGGGGGAAGTGCCCCAGCATTTT.